This TCR beta chain was found in a study of patients and donors after allogeneic stem cell transplantation. This clonotype was detected a few times. TCRdb re-derived calls from the RT-PCR reads in MiXCR, one entry per CDR3 protein. The sample includes about 150,000 distinct CDR3 sequences, approximately 40% seen only once; the top ten take around 50%. Germline CDR1 reads KGHDR; CDR2 reads SFDVKD. The CDR3 consists of 15 residues. V was clipped by 4 bases and J by 7 bases, with 15 bases between them. The sequencing input was blood, either unsorted or a sorted T cell fraction (not recorded which). The genes are TRBV24-1 and TRBJ1-4, with D uncertain. This TCR was recovered from a human donor who was either an allogeneic HSCT recipient or a stem cell or donor lymphocyte infusion donor (not recorded which). It is not recorded whose cells these are; they may come from a transplant donor. As DNA, the CDR3 is TGTGCCACCAGTGACCCCAGAGGGAAATCTGAAAAACTGTTTTTT. Protein sequence: CATSDPRGKSEKLFF.